The T cell receptor beta chain described here comes from a study of blood T cell repertoires in COVID-19. At the level of the study: Sources were T cells, B-cell-depleted T cells, or PBMCs; the material itself was cDNA or gDNA.

Method: immunoSEQ multiplex PCR; TCRdb's copy keeps in-frame clones and lacks some. This table has 100,000 or so clones, around 85% appearing once. Which cohort a participant joined came from the clinical history participants gave. Cohort 3 recovery required two negative PCRs, clearance, or symptom resolution. Germline loops: CDR1 LNHDA, CDR2 SQIVND (reference sequence). The CDR3 contains 15 residues. Material for sequencing was PBMCs or T cells enriched from blood (not recorded which). This clonotype was obtained from a woman in her 50s who had recovered from COVID-19. J is TRBJ2-1 and V is TRBV19; tentatively, D is TRBD2 (6 bases). CDR3 DNA sequence: TGTGCTCATGCGTGGGGGGATAGCTCCTACAATGAGCAGTTCTTC. Residues: CAHAWGDSSYNEQFF.